The clone carrying this TCR beta chain came up a few times. Other nucleotide sequences from this sample produce the same CDR3. Extraction of RNA preceded its reverse transcription into cDNA, which served as the sequencing template. Method: immunoSEQ multiplex PCR; TCRdb's copy keeps in-frame clones and lacks some. This table has around 250,000 clones, approximately 61% appearing once. The record originates from a study of CD8+ T cells in alopecia areata. The clonotype comes from a human donor with alopecia areata. Sequences were derived from CD4+ T cells sorted from blood, sampled at week 0.

As DNA, the CDR3 is TGTGCCTGGAGTGTGGGGGGCCGCACAGATACGCAGTATTTT. It encodes CAWSVGGRTDTQYF. The chain employs TRBV30 and TRBJ2-3, with D perhaps TRBD1 or TRBD2 (6 bases each). Germline values: CDR1 GTSNPN, CDR2 SVGIG (reference sequence). The V and J ends lost 0 bases and 1 base respectively, with 8 bases between them. This CDR3 has 14 amino acids.